A selection of T cell receptor beta chains follows, all from one sample in a study of cytomegalovirus exposure and HLA in healthy donors. Sequencing was performed with immunoSEQ multiplex PCR; in TCRdb, only in-frame clones are kept and a portion is missing. Of 200,000 to 250,000 clones listed, roughly 83% are singletons. Sample: PBMCs. These receptors were collected from a boy between 2 and 10 years old in good health and CMV-seronegative. Both conserved end residues are part of each CDR3. A D gene is named only where the DNA matches it firmly. Size is stated for part of the rows, as once, few or many counts, or as a class when the clone is expanded.

d_call,clone_size,j_call,cdr3_length,v_call,cdr3_nt,cdr3_aa
.,.,TRBJ1-2,14,TRBV7-9,TGTGCCAGCAGCTTAATTGGAGGTACCTATGGCTACACCTTC,CASSLIGGTYGYTF
TRBD2,few,TRBJ2-7,14,TRBV7-9,TGTGCCAGCAGCACGAACGGGGGGGCGTACGAGCAGTACTTC,CASSTNGGAYEQYF
TRBD1,.,TRBJ1-1,14,TRBV7-9,TGTGCCAGCAGGGCAGGGGGATGGAACACTGAAGCTTTCTTT,CASRAGGWNTEAFF
TRBD1,.,TRBJ1-5,17,TRBV4-1,TGCGCCAGCAGCCAAGCCGCTAGGGGGCAAAGCAATCAGCCCCAGCATTTT,CASSQAARGQSNQPQHF
TRBD1,.,TRBJ2-7,13,TRBV27,TGTGCCAGCAGTTTAACAGGGGCCAGCGAGCAGTACTTC,CASSLTGASEQYF
.,.,TRBJ2-1,15,TRBV11-3,TGTGCCAGCAGCCCTTCGGGCAGGGCTATCGATGAGCAGTTCTTC,CASSPSGRAIDEQFF
TRBD2,.,TRBJ2-7,17,TRBV5-1,TGCGCCAGCAGTGGGCGGGAGGGCCCCCTTAAAAACTACGAGCAGTACTTC,CASSGREGPLKNYEQYF
TRBD1,.,TRBJ1-2,16,TRBV29-1,TGCAGCGTCCACCCCAGGCCCGGACAGGTTAACTATGGCTACACCTTC,CSVHPRPGQVNYGYTF
.,.,TRBJ1-1,13,TRBV4-2,TGTGCCAGCAGCCAGGTGCGCGACACTGAAGCTTTCTTT,CASSQVRDTEAFF
TRBD1,.,TRBJ1-2,13,TRBV29-1,TGCAGCGTGAGACAGGGGAGTAACTATGGCTACACCTTC,CSVRQGSNYGYTF
.,.,TRBJ1-1,16,TRBV7-9,TGTGCCAGCAGCTTAGGATTAGTCACCGCTGGCACTGAAGCTTTCTTT,CASSLGLVTAGTEAFF
.,few,TRBJ2-7,13,TRBV6-6,TGTGCCAGCAGCCTCGGACAGCACTACGAGCAGTACTTC,CASSLGQHYEQYF
TRBD1,.,TRBJ1-3,15,TRBV7-2,TGTGCCAGCAGCTTGACAGGGTTCTCTGGAAACACCATATATTTT,CASSLTGFSGNTIYF
TRBD1,.,TRBJ1-1,13,TRBV6-6,TGTGCCAGCGGGGGGACAGGGGGTACTGAAGCTTTCTTT,CASGGTGGTEAFF
TRBD1,.,TRBJ1-1,14,TRBV5-1,TGCGCCAGCAGCTTGGACAGGGGGACGACTGAAGCTTTCTTT,CASSLDRGTTEAFF
TRBD2,.,TRBJ2-4,13,TRBV2,TGTGCCAGCGAGCGGGGGATCAAAAACATTCAGTACTTC,CASERGIKNIQYF
.,.,TRBJ1-1,14,TRBV7-6,TGTGCCAGCAGCTTAGGGGGACTGGGGACTGAAGCTTTCTTT,CASSLGGLGTEAFF
.,.,TRBJ2-3,14,TRBV4-1,TGCGCCAGCAGCTGGGCGGGAAGCACAGATACGCAGTATTTT,CASSWAGSTDTQYF
.,.,TRBJ1-1,13,TRBV5-6,TGTGCCAGCAGCTTTGGGACACACACTGAAGCTTTCTTT,CASSFGTHTEAFF
.,few,TRBJ1-3,13,TRBV6-1,TGTGCCAGCAGGGACTTTTTCGGAAACACCATATATTTT,CASRDFFGNTIYF
.,few,TRBJ2-3,14,TRBV5-1,TGCGCCAGCAGCTTTAAGGAGGGAACAGATACGCAGTATTTT,CASSFKEGTDTQYF
TRBD1,.,TRBJ2-1,11,TRBV20-1,TGCAGTGCTAGAGGACAGGGAAAGCAGTTCTTC,CSARGQGKQFF
TRBD1,few,TRBJ1-2,11,TRBV29-1,TGCAGCGTTTGGACAGGCTATGGCTACACCTTC,CSVWTGYGYTF
TRBD2,once,TRBJ2-5,16,TRBV7-7,TGTGCTAGCAGCTTAGGAGTGGGAGGGCCCGGGGAGACCCAGTACTTC,CASSLGVGGPGETQYF
.,.,TRBJ2-3,12,TRBV13,TGTGCCAGCAGCACAAACCCCGATACGCAGTATTTT,CASSTNPDTQYF
TRBD1,.,TRBJ1-4,14,TRBV18,TGTGCCAGCTCACGTGAGGGGGCCGTTGAAAAACTGTTTTTT,CASSREGAVEKLFF
TRBD1,.,TRBJ2-7,17,TRBV25-1,TGTGCCAGCAGTGGATCAGTTAGGAGGACAGGGGTAGGCGAGCAGTACTTC,CASSGSVRRTGVGEQYF
.,few,TRBJ1-2,13,TRBV15,TGTGCCACCAGCAGATCGCCCAGGGAAGGCTACACCTTC,CATSRSPREGYTF
.,few,TRBJ1-1,13,TRBV29-1,TGCAGCGTCGCGGGACTCCTAAACACTGAAGCTTTCTTT,CSVAGLLNTEAFF
.,.,TRBJ2-6,15,TRBV19,TGTGCCAGTAGATTTTGGGACTCTGGTGCCAACGTCCTGACTTTC,CASRFWDSGANVLTF
.,.,TRBJ1-2,16,TRBV5-4,TGTGCCAGCAGCTCGGGACTCCTTCAACGAGACTATGGCTACACCTTC,CASSSGLLQRDYGYTF